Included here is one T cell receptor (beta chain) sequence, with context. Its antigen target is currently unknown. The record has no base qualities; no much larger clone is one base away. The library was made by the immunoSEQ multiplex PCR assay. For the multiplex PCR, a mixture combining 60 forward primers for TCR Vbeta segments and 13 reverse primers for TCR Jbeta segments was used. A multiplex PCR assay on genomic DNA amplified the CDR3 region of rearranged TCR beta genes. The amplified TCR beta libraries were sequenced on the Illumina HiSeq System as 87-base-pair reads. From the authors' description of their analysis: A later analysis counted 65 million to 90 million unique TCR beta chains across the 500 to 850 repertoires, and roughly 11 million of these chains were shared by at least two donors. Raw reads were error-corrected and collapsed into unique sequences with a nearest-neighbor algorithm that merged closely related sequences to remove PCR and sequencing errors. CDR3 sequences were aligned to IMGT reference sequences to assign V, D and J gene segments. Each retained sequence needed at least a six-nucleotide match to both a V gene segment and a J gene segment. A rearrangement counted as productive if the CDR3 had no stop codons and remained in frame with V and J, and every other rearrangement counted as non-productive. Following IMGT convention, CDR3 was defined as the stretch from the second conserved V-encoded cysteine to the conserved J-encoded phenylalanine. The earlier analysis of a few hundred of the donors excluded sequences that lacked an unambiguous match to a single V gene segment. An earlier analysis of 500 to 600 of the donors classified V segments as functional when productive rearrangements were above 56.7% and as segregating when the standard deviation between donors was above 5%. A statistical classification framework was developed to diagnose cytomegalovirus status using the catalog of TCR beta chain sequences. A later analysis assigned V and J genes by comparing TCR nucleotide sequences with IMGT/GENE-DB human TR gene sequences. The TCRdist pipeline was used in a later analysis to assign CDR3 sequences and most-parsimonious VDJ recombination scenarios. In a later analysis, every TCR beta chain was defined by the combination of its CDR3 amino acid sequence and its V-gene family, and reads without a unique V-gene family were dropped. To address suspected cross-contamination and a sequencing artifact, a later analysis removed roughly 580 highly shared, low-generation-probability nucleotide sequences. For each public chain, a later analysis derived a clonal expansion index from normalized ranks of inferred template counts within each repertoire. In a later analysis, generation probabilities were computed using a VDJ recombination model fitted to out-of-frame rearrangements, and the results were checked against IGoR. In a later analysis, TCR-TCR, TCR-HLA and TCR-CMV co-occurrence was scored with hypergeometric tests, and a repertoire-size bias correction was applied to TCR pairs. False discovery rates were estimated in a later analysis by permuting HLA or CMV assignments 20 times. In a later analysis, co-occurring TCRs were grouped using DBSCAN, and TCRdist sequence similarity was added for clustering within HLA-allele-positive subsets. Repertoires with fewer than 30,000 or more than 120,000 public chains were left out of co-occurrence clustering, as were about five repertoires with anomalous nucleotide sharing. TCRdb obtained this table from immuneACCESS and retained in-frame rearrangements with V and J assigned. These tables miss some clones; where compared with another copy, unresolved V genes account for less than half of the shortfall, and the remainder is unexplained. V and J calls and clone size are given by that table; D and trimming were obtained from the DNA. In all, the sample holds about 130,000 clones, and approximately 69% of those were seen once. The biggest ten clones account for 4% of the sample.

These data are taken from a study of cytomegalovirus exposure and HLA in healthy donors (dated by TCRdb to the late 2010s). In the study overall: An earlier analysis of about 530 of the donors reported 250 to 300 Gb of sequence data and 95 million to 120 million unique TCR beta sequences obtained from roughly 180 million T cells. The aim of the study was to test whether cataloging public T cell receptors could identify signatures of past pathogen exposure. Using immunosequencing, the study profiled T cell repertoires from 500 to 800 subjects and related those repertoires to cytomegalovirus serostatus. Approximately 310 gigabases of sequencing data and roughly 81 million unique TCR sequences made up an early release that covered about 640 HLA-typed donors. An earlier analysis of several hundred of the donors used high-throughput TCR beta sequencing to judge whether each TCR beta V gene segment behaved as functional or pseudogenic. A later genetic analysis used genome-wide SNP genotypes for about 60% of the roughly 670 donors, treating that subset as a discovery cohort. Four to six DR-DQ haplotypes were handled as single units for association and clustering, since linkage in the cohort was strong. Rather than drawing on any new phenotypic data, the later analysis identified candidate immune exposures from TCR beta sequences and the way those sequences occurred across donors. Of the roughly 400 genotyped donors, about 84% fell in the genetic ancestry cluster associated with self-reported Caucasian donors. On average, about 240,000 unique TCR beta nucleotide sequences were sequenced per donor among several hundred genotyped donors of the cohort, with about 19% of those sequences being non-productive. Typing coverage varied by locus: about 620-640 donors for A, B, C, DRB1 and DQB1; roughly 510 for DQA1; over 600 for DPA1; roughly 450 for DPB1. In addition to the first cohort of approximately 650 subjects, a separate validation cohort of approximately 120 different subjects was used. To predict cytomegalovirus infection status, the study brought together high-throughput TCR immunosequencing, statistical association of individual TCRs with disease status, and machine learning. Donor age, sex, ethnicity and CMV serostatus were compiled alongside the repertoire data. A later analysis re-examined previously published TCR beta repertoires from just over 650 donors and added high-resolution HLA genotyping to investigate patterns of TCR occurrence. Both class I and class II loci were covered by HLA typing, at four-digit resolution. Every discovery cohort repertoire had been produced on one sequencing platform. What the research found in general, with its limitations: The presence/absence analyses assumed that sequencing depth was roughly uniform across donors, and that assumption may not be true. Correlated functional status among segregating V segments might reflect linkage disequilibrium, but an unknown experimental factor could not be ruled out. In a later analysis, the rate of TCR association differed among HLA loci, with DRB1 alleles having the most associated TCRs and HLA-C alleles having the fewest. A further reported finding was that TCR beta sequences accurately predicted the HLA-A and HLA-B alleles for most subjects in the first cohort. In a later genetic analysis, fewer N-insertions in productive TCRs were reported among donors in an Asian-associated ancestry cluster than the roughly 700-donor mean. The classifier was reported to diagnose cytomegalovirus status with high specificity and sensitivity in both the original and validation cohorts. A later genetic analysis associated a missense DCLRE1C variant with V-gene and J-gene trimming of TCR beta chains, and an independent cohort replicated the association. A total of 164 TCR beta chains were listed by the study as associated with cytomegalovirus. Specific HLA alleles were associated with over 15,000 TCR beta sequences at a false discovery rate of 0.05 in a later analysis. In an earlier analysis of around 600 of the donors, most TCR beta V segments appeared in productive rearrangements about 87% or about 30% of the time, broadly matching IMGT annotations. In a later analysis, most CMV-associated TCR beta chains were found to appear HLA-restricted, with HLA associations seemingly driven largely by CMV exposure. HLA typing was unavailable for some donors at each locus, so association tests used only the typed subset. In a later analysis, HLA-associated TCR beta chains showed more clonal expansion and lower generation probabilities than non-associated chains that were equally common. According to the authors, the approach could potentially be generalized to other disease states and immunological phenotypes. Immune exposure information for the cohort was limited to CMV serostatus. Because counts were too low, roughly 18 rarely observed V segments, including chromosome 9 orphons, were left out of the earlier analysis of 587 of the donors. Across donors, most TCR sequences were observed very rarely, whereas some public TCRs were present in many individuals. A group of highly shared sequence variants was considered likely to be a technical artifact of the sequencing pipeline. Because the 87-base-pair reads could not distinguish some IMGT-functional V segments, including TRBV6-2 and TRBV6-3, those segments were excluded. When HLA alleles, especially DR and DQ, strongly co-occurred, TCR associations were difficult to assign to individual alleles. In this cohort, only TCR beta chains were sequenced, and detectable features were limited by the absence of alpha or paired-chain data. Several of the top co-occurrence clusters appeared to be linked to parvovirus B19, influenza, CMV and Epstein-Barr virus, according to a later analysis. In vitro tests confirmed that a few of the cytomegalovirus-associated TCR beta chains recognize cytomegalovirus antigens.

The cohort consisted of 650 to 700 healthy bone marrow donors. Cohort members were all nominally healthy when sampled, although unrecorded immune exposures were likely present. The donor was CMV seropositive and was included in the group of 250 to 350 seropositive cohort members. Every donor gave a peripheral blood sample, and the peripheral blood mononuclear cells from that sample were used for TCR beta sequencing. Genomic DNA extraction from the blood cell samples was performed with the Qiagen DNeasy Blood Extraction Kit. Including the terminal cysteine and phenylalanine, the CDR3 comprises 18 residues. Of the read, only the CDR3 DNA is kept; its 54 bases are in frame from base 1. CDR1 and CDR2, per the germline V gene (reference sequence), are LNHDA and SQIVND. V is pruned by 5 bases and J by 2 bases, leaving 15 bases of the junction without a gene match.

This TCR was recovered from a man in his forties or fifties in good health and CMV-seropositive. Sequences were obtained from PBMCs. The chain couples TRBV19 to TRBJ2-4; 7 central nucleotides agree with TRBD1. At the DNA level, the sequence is TGTGCCAGTAGTGTTACAGGGGACCCACTTGTAACCAAAAACATTCAGTACTTC. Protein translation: CASSVTGDPLVTKNIQYF. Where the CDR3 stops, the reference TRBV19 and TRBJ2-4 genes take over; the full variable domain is DGGITQSPKYLFRKEGQNVTLSCEQNLNHDAMYWYRQDPGQGLRLIYYSQIVNDFQKGDIAEGYSVSREKKESFPLTVTSAQKNPTAFYLCASSVTGDPLVTKNIQYFGAGTRLSVL.